Described below is a single TCR beta chain sequence and its context. In the original analysis: From reference gene primer amplification, estimates of nucleated cell counts were derived. TCRdb keeps only in-frame clones here, not all; method: immunoSEQ multiplex PCR. V and J calls plus clone size are reproduced from that table; the DNA served to infer D and trimming. Among 150,000 to 200,000 clones listed, 80% to 90% were seen once. The CDR3 length is 12 residues. Trimming removed 7 bases at V and 8 bases at J, with 14 bases between. The sample is drawn from a study of blood T cell repertoires in COVID-19. On the study more broadly: Samples of COVID-19 (acute and convalescent) were obtained from the United States, Italy and Spain. T cells, B-cell-depleted T cells, or PBMCs supplied cDNA or gDNA.

This rearrangement joins TRBV12-3 or TRBV12-4 to TRBJ1-2; tentatively, D is TRBD1 (5 bases). This TCR was recovered from a man aged 18 to 30 who had recovered from COVID-19. Sequencing was done on a sample of peripheral blood. The chain's CDR3 is CASTLGRAGYTF. CDR3 bases: TGTGCCAGCACCCTGGGCAGGGCGGGCTACACCTTC.